This T cell receptor (beta chain) was sequenced during a study of cytomegalovirus exposure and HLA in healthy donors. The study, taken as a whole, reports: Investigators reported 150 to 200 TCR beta chains as tied to cytomegalovirus. An assumption of roughly uniform sequencing depth across donors underlay the presence/absence analyses.

This clone has just a few counts. Its antigen remains unidentified. This PCR relied on a set of 60 Vbeta primers and 13 Jbeta primers. Study processing details: Later, 65 million to 85 million unique TCR beta chains were counted in an analysis, and some 11 million of them were shared. Repertoires were generated with immunoSEQ multiplex PCR, while TCRdb's copy carries only in-frame clones and drops some. The DNA gave D and trimming, while V, J and clone size come from that table. The sample shows 99,000 or so clones, more than 9.5% of them seen only once. Per the germline V gene, CDR1 is ENHRY and CDR2 is SYGVKD. Trimming stripped 6 bases from V and 1 base from J, with 14 bases between. CDR3 length: 15 amino acids.

This receptor was obtained from a man aged 40-49 years in good health and CMV-seropositive. This sequence joins TRBV10-3 and TRBJ2-3, with D tentatively TRBD2 (5 bases). What was sequenced was PBMCs. CDR3 bases: TGTGCCATCAGCGGGAAACTGGCCGGCACAGATACGCAGTATTTT. Translating it yields CAISGKLAGTDTQYF.